The 5 T cell receptor beta chains given below trace back to one sample, sequenced in a study of cytomegalovirus exposure and HLA in healthy donors. Produced via immunoSEQ multiplex PCR; TCRdb's table is partial and in-frame only. The data contain under 60,000 clones, 80% to 90% of them seen just once; the ten biggest clones take up under 7.5%. Material: PBMCs. The receptor set was obtained from a woman aged 25 to 39 in good health and CMV-seronegative.

V and J are TRBV28 and TRBJ1-1, with unresolved D. Germline values: CDR1 MDHEN, CDR2 SYDVKM. The CDR3 sequence is 14 residues long. Trimming stripped 7 bases from V and 1 base from J, with 13 bases between. The CDR3 loop reads CASIRRGPNTEAFF. Here the CDR3 DNA reads TGTGCCAGCATCCGTCGGGGTCCGAACACTGAAGCTTTCTTT. Complete variable domain (other parts from reference TRBV28 and TRBJ1-1): DVKVTQSSRYLVKRTGEKVFLECVQDMDHENMFWYRQDPGLGLRLIYFSYDVKMKEKGDIPEGYSVSREKKERFSLILESASTNQTSMYLCASIRRGPNTEAFFGQGTRLTVV.

The chain uses TRBV18 and TRBJ2-7; 7 nucleotides align to TRBD2. The CDR3 totals 14 residues. Trimming took 0 bases from V and 3 from J; bases not matched to a gene: 2. The germline CDR1 and CDR2 sequences are KGHSH and LQKENI. CDR3 sequence reads: CASSPPGLVYEQYF. For the CDR3, the DNA is TGTGCCAGCTCACCACCCGGACTAGTCTACGAGCAGTACTTC.

The V gene is TRBV13, the J gene TRBJ2-4, with TRBD2 identical over 8 bases. V shed 5 bases and J 7 bases; nucleotides not matched to a gene: 10. The CDR3 is made up of 15 amino acids. Germline CDR1 PRHDT, CDR2 FYEKMQ (reference sequence). The CDR3 spells CASSPGGLAVNIQYF. The CDR3 nucleotides read TGTGCCAGCAGCCCGGGCGGACTAGCTGTCAACATTCAGTACTTC.

J is TRBJ2-5 and V is TRBV5-1, with D possibly matching TRBD2 (5 bases). This CDR3 has 13 residues. Germline CDR1 reads SGHRS; CDR2 reads YFSETQ. Trimming shortened V by 0 bases and J by 2 bases, and 5 bases separated the two germline ends. The CDR3: CASSLGLQETQYF. Here the CDR3 DNA reads TGCGCCAGCAGCTTGGGACTACAAGAGACCCAGTACTTC.

CDR3 region: CASSTTGLRGYTF. In DNA form, the CDR3 reads TGTGCCAGCAGCACAACAGGGTTGAGAGGCTACACCTTC. The genes are TRBV7-9 and TRBJ1-2, with D possibly being TRBD1 (6 bases). This CDR3 spans 13 amino acids. Germline values: CDR1 SEHNR, CDR2 FQNEAQ (reference sequence). V lost 5 bases, J lost 8 bases, and 15 bases lay in between.